Sequencing of this T cell receptor (beta chain) was carried out in a study of OX40 agonist ivuxolimab in advanced cancers. Notes on the study in general: Partial responders dosed at 0.1-3.0 mg/kg displayed clonal expansion ranking among the lowest. Also showing low normalized T-cell clonal expansion were some of the nonresponders.

Germline values: CDR1 SQVTM, CDR2 ANQGSEA. The CDR3 contains 17 residues. Trimming pared 5 bases from V and 6 bases from J, leaving 28 bases between. Produced via immunoSEQ multiplex PCR; TCRdb's table is partial and in-frame only. Found here are tens of thousands of clones, approximately 90% of them singletons; the top ten hold 4% to 4.5%. Turning to this clone: What it binds is unknown.

The TCR comes from an adult with an advanced solid tumor such as melanoma, head and neck, liver or kidney cancer. J is TRBJ1-2 and V is TRBV29-1, with D tentatively TRBD1 (6 bases). The sample consisted of CD4+ or CD8+ T cells sorted from blood, taken in a trial of the OX40 agonist ivuxolimab. CDR3 nucleotides: TGCAGCGTTAGAGCAATCGCCAATACAGGGCGCGGAGATGGCTACACCTTC. The encoded protein is CSVRAIANTGRGDGYTF. Variable domain in full (rest from reference TRBV29-1 and TRBJ1-2): SAVISQKPSRDICQRGTSLTIQCQVDSQVTMMFWYRQQPGQSLTLIATANQGSEATYESGFVIDKFPISRPNLTFSTLTVSNMSPEDSSIYLCSVRAIANTGRGDGYTFGSGTRLTVV.